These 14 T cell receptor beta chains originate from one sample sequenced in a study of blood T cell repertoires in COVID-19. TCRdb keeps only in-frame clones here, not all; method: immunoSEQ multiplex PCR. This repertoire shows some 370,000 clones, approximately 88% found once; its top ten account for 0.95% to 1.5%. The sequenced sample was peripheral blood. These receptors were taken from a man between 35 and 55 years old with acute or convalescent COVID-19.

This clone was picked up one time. The CDR3 DNA is TGTGCCAGCAGTTTAGATGGGACTAGCGGGTTCAATGAGCAGTTCTTC. Residues: CASSLDGTSGFNEQFF. V and J are TRBV27 and TRBJ2-1; 12 bases fit TRBD2. From germline, CDR1 is MNHEY and CDR2 SMNVEV (reference sequence). J gave up 6 bases and V 2 bases, and 5 bases lay outside the gene matches. This CDR3 is 16 amino acids long.

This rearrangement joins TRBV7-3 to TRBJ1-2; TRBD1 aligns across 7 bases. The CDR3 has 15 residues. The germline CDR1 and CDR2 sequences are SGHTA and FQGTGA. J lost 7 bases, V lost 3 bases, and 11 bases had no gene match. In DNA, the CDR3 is TGTGCCAGCAGCTTGACCGGGACAGAGGGGTCTGGCTACACCTTC. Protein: CASSLTGTEGSGYTF.

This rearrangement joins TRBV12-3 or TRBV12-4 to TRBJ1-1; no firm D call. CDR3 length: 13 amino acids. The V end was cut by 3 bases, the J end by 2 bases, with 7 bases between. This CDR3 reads CASSLRENTEAFF. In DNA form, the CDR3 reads TGTGCCAGCAGTTTGAGGGAAAACACTGAAGCTTTCTTT.

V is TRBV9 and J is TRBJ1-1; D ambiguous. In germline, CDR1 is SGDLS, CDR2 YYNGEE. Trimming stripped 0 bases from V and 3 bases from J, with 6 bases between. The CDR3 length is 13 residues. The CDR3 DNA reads TGTGCCAGCAGCGTAGTGGCAGACACTGAAGCTTTCTTT. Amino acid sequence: CASSVVADTEAFF.

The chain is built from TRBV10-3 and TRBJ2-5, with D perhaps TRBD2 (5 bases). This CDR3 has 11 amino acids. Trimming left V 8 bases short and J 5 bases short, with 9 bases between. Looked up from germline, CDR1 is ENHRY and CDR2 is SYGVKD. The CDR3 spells CAIGLGETQYF. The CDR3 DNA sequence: TGTGCCATCGGACTGGGGGAGACCCAGTACTTC.

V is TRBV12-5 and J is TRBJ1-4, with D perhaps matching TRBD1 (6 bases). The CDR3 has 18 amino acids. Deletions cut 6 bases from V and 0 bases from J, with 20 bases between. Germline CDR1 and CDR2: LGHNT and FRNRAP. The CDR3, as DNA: TGTGCTAGTGGGTTTGGACAGACTATTTATGCAACTAATGAAAAACTGTTTTTT. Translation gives CASGFGQTIYATNEKLFF.

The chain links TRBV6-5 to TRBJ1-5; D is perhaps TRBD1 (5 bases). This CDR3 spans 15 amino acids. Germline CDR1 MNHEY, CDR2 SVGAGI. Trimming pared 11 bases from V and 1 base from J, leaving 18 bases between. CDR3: CAAHQTRQSNQPQHF. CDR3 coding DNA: TGTGCCGCCCACCAAACCCGACAGAGCAATCAGCCCCAGCATTTT.

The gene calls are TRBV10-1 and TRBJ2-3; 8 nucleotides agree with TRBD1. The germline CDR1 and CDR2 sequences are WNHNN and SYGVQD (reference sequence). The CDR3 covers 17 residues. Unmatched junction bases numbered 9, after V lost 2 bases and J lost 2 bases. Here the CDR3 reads CASSEGQGAADTDTQYF. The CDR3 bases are TGCGCCAGCAGTGAGGGGCAGGGGGCCGCGGACACAGATACGCAGTATTTT.

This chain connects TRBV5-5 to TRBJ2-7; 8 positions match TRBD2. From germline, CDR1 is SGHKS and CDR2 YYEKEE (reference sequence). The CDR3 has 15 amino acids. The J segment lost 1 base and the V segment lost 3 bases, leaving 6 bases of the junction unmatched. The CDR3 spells CASSWTSLGSYEQYF. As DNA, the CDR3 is TGTGCCAGCAGCTGGACTAGCCTCGGGTCCTACGAGCAGTACTTC.

As DNA, the CDR3 is TGTGCCAGCGGACTAGTTCAAGGAAAGGATGAGCAGTTCTTC. Amino acids: CASGLVQGKDEQFF. The chain has TRBV6-5 and TRBJ2-1; TRBD2 matches 7 bases. This CDR3 comprises 14 residues. Trimming at V came to 8 bases and at J to 8 bases, leaving 12 bases not matched to a gene. Germline CDR1 reads MNHEY; CDR2 reads SVGAGI.

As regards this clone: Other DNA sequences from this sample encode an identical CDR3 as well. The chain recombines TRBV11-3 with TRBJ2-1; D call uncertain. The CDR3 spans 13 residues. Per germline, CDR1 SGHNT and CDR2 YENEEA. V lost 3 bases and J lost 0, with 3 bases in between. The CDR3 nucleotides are TGTGCCAGCAGCTTCAGCTCCTACAATGAGCAGTTCTTC. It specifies CASSFSSYNEQFF.

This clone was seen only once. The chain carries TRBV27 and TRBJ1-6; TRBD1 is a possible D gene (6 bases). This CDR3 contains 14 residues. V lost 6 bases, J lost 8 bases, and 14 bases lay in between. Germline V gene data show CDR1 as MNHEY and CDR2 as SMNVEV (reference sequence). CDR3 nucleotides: TGTGCCAGCAGCCTAACAGGGAGGGATTCACCCCTCCACTTT. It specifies CASSLTGRDSPLHF.

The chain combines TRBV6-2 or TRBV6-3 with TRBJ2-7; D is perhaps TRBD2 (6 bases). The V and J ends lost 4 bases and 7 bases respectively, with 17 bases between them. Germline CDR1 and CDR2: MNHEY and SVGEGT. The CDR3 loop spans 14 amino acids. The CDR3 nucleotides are TGTGCCAGCAGTTTCAGAGCGGGTTCTCGGGAGCAGTACTTC. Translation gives CASSFRAGSREQYF.

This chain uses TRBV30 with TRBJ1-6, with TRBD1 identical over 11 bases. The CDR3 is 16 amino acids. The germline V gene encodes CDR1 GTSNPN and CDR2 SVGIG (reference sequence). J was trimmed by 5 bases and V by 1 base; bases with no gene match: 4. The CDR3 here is CAWSAGTGGDNSPLHF. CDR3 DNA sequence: TGTGCCTGGAGTGCGGGGACAGGGGGGGATAATTCACCCCTCCACTTT.